The 20 T cell receptor beta chains below come from one sample, sequenced in a study of blood T cells in healthy people across ages. With a J-beta primer mix and a sample-barcoded 5' primer, a second PCR ran about 7 to 12 cycles. TCRdb ran MiXCR on the 5' RACE reads and lists one entry per CDR3 protein. The table has around 1,000,000 distinct CDR3 sequences, under 40% seen once. The sample taken for sequencing was blood. The receptors derive from a man aged 18 to 30 in good health.

The chain recombines TRBV20-1 with TRBJ2-3; 7 nucleotides match TRBD2. V shed 7 bases and J 6 bases; nucleotides not matched to a gene: 7. Germline V lookup: CDR1 DFQATT, CDR2 SNEGSKA (reference sequence). The CDR3 runs to 12 residues. The CDR3 nucleotides read TGCAGTGTGTCTAGCGGAGAGGATACGCAGTATTTT. It codes for CSVSSGEDTQYF.

The genes are TRBV5-5 and TRBJ1-1; D call uncertain. The CDR3 has 14 residues. Per the germline V gene, CDR1 is SGHKS and CDR2 is YYEKEE (reference sequence). With 2 bases removed from V and 12 bases from J, the gap between germline ends came to 20 bases. CDR3 in amino acids: CASSFRISGEGTFF. CDR3 nucleotide sequence: TGTGCCAGCAGCTTTCGAATTTCGGGCGAGGGAACTTTCTTT.

This clonotype has just a few counts. V and J are TRBV20-1 and TRBJ2-4; TRBD2 matches 10 bases. Gene TRBJ2-7 matches the end of the DNA better, so the J call may be wrong. The CDR3 is made up of 14 amino acids. Germline values: CDR1 DFQATT, CDR2 SNEGSKA (reference sequence). CDR3 sequence (DNA): TGCAGTGCTAGAGTAGCGGGGGGTACCTACGAGCAGTACTTC. Translation gives CSARVAGGTYEQYF.

This rearrangement joins TRBV7-2 to TRBJ1-4; D is possibly TRBD1 (6 bases). Germline CDR1 reads SGHTA; CDR2 reads FQGNSA. V dropped 0 bases and J dropped 4 bases, with 12 bases sitting between them. This CDR3 has 16 amino acids. CDR3 sequence reads: CASSLAGAGNNEKLFF. In nucleotides, the CDR3 is TGTGCCAGCAGCTTAGCGGGGGCGGGGAATAATGAAAAACTGTTTTTT.

The sample holds a few counts of this clonotype. The chain links TRBV10-3 to TRBJ1-2; 7 nucleotides align to TRBD1. Trimming removed 8 bases from V and 6 bases from J; junction bases left unmatched: 6. The CDR3 runs 12 residues. Germline V gene sequence: CDR1 ENHRY, CDR2 SYGVKD. The CDR3 is CAIQTGEDGYTF. The CDR3 DNA sequence: TGTGCCATCCAAACAGGGGAGGATGGCTACACCTTC.

V and J are TRBV2 and TRBJ1-1; possible D gene TRBD1, 6 bases. The germline V and J ends were trimmed by 8 bases and 1 base, with 8 bases remaining between them. The length of the CDR3 is 12 residues. Germline CDR1 and CDR2: SNHLY and FYNNEI. This chain's CDR3 is CASGQQNTEAFF. The CDR3 DNA reads TGTGCCAGCGGACAGCAGAACACTGAAGCTTTCTTT.

This chain uses TRBV20-1 with TRBJ1-5, with 7 bases fitting TRBD1. Germline trimming cut 8 bases from V and 5 bases from J; bases unmatched to any gene: 12. The CDR3 has 14 residues. Germline loops: CDR1 DFQATT, CDR2 SNEGSKA (reference sequence). The CDR3 DNA reads as TGCAGTACTAAACAGGGGACCCGTGATCAGCCCCAGCATTTT. It specifies CSTKQGTRDQPQHF.

Ten or more counts support this clonotype. The chain is built from TRBV29-1 and TRBJ2-3, with D unclear. Germline loops: CDR1 SQVTM, CDR2 ANQGSEA. The ends were cut back, 6 bases at V and 2 bases at J, with 12 bases in the middle. The CDR3 runs to 13 residues. CDR3 amino acids: CSVTGRNTDTQYF. The CDR3 DNA is TGCAGCGTCACCGGACGGAACACAGATACGCAGTATTTT.

This clonotype occurred a few times. The chain links TRBV5-1 to TRBJ2-4; 7 bases are shared with TRBD1. There are 15 residues in the CDR3. CDR1 SGHRS and CDR2 YFSETQ come from the germline V gene. V shed 6 bases and J 2 bases; nucleotides not matched to a gene: 8. CDR3 in amino acids: CASIHRGLTKNIQYF. The CDR3 bases are TGCGCCAGCATACACAGGGGATTGACCAAAAACATTCAGTACTTC. The full variable domain, rest sourced from reference TRBV5-1 and TRBJ2-4, is KAGVTQTPRYLIKTRGQQVTLSCSPISGHRSVSWYQQTPGQGLQFLFEYFSETQRNKGNFPGRFSGRQFSNSRSEMNVSTLELGDSALYLCASIHRGLTKNIQYFGAGTRLSVL.

The gene calls are TRBV20-1 and TRBJ2-1; 8 positions agree with TRBD2. Germline V lookup: CDR1 DFQATT, CDR2 SNEGSKA (reference sequence). V shed 8 bases, J shed 4 bases, and the junction held 7 bases outside the gene matches. The CDR3 has 13 amino acids. CDR3 nucleotide sequence: TGCAGTCCCCCGGGGGGGGCGTACAATGAGCAGTTCTTC. This sequence encodes CSPPGGAYNEQFF.

The rearrangement links TRBV7-2 to TRBJ1-5, with D possibly TRBD1 on 5 matching bases. CDR3 size: 17 residues. The germline V gene has CDR1 SGHTA and CDR2 FQGNSA. V lost 3 bases, J lost 0 bases, and 15 bases lay in between. CDR3 sequence reads: CASSFDRGPYSNQPQHF. The CDR3 region has the DNA TGTGCCAGCAGCTTTGATAGGGGACCCTATAGCAATCAGCCCCAGCATTTT.

This clonotype was counted only a few times. The rearrangement uses TRBV29-1 and TRBJ1-5; weak D call: TRBD1 (6 bases). Germline CDR1 reads SQVTM; CDR2 reads ANQGSEA. This CDR3 region has 13 residues. V lost 3 bases and J lost 6, with 12 bases in between. DNA for the CDR3: TGCAGCGTTGATTCGGGGGCGGGTCAGCCCCAGCATTTT. The encoded protein is CSVDSGAGQPQHF.

J is TRBJ1-2 and V is TRBV7-8, with 8 bases matching TRBD1. The germline CDR1 and CDR2 sequences are SGHVS and FQNEAQ. Trimming removed 2 bases from V and 7 bases from J; junction bases left unmatched: 6. The CDR3 contains 14 residues. This CDR3 is CASSLNAGGFGYTF. CDR3 DNA: TGTGCCAGCAGCTTAAACGCAGGGGGCTTTGGCTACACCTTC. Full variable domain (outside the CDR3, taken from reference TRBV7-8 and TRBJ1-2): GAGVSQSPRYKVAKRGQDVALRCDPISGHVSLFWYQQALGQGPEFLTYFQNEAQLDKSGLPSDRFFAERPEGSVSTLKIQRTQQEDSAVYLCASSLNAGGFGYTFGSGTRLTVV.

This clonotype was seen only once. The chain recombines TRBV4-3 with TRBJ2-7, with D perhaps TRBD2 (6 bases). V lost 0 bases and J lost 0, with 24 bases in between. The CDR3 runs 20 residues. Germline loops: CDR1 LGHNA, CDR2 YSLEER. The DNA for the CDR3 is TGCGCCAGCAGCCAAGATTTAATCCTTTTGGCGGGGCGCAGCTCCTACGAGCAGTACTTC. This sequence encodes CASSQDLILLAGRSSYEQYF.

This chain links TRBV29-1 with TRBJ1-1, with D perhaps matching TRBD1 (5 bases). V lost 8 bases and J 4 bases, leaving 14 bases between the germline ends. CDR1 SQVTM and CDR2 ANQGSEA come from the germline V gene. The CDR3 length is 12 residues. CDR3 nucleotide sequence: TGCAGCTATCGGAGGGGTACCACTGAAGCTTTCTTT. Amino acids: CSYRRGTTEAFF.

The V and J genes are TRBV6-2 or TRBV6-3 and TRBJ2-7, with 7 bases identical to TRBD2. The DNA end lines up better with TRBJ2-5; the J call may be wrong. The CDR3 runs 15 residues. Germline loops: CDR1 MNHEY, CDR2 SVGEGT. The CDR3 DNA reads TGTGCCAGCAGTCCCTCTCGGACTAGACGGGAGACCCAGTACTTC. Amino acid sequence: CASSPSRTRRETQYF.

This clonotype came up a few times. The chain uses TRBV6-2 or TRBV6-3 and TRBJ1-5, with D unclear. Trimming removed 7 bases from V and 1 base from J, with 14 bases in between. Germline V CDR1 and CDR2: MNHEY, SVGEGT. The CDR3 consists of 15 residues. As DNA, the CDR3 is TGTGCCAGCACTCGGAGGGCAGACAGCAATCAGCCCCAGCATTTT. It encodes CASTRRADSNQPQHF.

This clonotype has a handful of counts. The chain combines TRBV7-8 with TRBJ1-2; 8 nucleotides agree with TRBD1. CDR3 length equals 15 residues. V lost 1 base and J lost 2; bases outside the gene matches: 3. Looked up from germline, CDR1 is SGHVS and CDR2 is FQNEAQ. CDR3 region: CASSLGTGMNYGYTF. CDR3 in DNA: TGTGCCAGCAGCTTAGGGACAGGGATGAACTATGGCTACACCTTC.

This clonotype was detected a few times. The V and J genes are TRBV12-3 or TRBV12-4 and TRBJ2-3, with 7 bases aligning to TRBD2. The J segment lost 2 bases and the V segment lost 4 bases, leaving 9 bases of the junction unmatched. The CDR3 runs to 16 residues. The CDR3, as DNA: TGTGCCAGCAGTTCCTCGGGGGGTTTGACCACAGATACGCAGTATTTT. Its protein is CASSSSGGLTTDTQYF.

This clonotype was detected a few times. J is TRBJ2-7 and V is TRBV14; a weak D match, TRBD1 (5 bases). Germline V lookup: CDR1 SGHDN, CDR2 FVKESK. This CDR3 spans 14 amino acids. V lost 0 bases, J lost 5 bases, and 11 bases lay in between. The CDR3 is CASSQEWGRNEQYF. CDR3 DNA sequence: TGTGCCAGCAGCCAAGAGTGGGGCAGAAACGAGCAGTACTTC.